A selection of T cell receptor beta chains follows, all from one sample in a study of blood T cell repertoires in COVID-19. This table comes from immunoSEQ multiplex PCR, and its TCRdb copy is limited to in-frame clones, with some not included. The sample shows approximately 75,000 clones, around three quarters of them seen only once. Sequenced material: peripheral blood. The receptors originated from a woman at least 80 years old with active or convalescent COVID-19. Each CDR3 is given with its conserved first and last residue. The D gene is left open where the match is weak. Not every row has a clone size; where given, it reads once, few, many or a size class.

clone size	D gene	V gene	J gene	CDR3 protein	CDR3 DNA
-	TRBD1	TRBV19	TRBJ2-3	CASKQGVVADTQYF	TGTGCCAGTAAACAGGGGGTGGTGGCAGATACGCAGTATTTT
-	-	TRBV5-1	TRBJ2-3	CASSLDTTSLFPDTQYF	TGCGCCAGCAGCTTGGACACGACATCTCTATTTCCAGATACGCAGTATTTT
-	-	TRBV29-1	TRBJ2-3	CSVLQGRGDTQYF	TGCAGCGTTCTACAGGGTCGTGGGGATACGCAGTATTTT
-	-	TRBV6-4	TRBJ2-2	CASSDEGANTGELFF	TGTGCCAGCAGTGACGAGGGGGCGAACACCGGGGAGCTGTTTTTT
-	TRBD1	TRBV28	TRBJ1-1	CASSSCRDRGLLCTEAFF	TGTGCCAGCAGTTCCTGCCGGGACAGGGGGCTCTTGTGCACTGAAGCTTTCTTT
-	-	TRBV7-8	TRBJ1-6	CASSLATSSYNSPLHF	TGTGCCAGCAGCTTAGCGACTAGCTCCTATAATTCACCCCTCCACTTT
-	-	TRBV6-5	TRBJ1-2	CASTRTQGKGYTF	TGTGCCAGCACCCGAACCCAGGGTAAAGGCTACACCTTC
few	-	TRBV19	TRBJ2-2	CASRQVSFRGELFF	TGTGCCAGTCGCCAGGTCTCTTTTCGCGGGGAGCTGTTTTTT
-	-	TRBV10-2	TRBJ2-3	CASRAWGGNTDTQYF	TGCGCCAGCAGGGCTTGGGGCGGAAACACAGATACGCAGTATTTT
few	TRBD1	TRBV5-1	TRBJ1-2	CASSLSRGNYGYTF	TGCGCCAGCAGCTTGAGCAGGGGGAACTATGGCTACACCTTC
-	-	TRBV4-3	TRBJ1-3	CASSQAASGSGNTIYF	TGCGCCAGCAGCCAAGCGGCATCGGGCTCTGGAAACACCATATATTTT
-	-	TRBV21-1	TRBJ2-3	CASSTVAGQGVTDTQYF	TGTGCCAGCAGTACAGTGGCAGGACAGGGGGTCACAGATACGCAGTATTTT
many	-	TRBV28	TRBJ1-2	CASRAAGSDYGYTF	TGTGCCAGCAGAGCCGCGGGCTCTGACTATGGCTACACCTTC
-	-	TRBV21-1	TRBJ2-6	CASSKAISGGLGANVLTF	TGTGCCAGCAGCAAAGCGATTAGCGGGGGGCTTGGGGCCAACGTCCTGACTTTC
-	TRBD1	TRBV5-1	TRBJ1-2	CASSPGQRESNYGYTF	TGCGCCAGCAGCCCGGGACAGCGAGAATCTAACTATGGCTACACCTTC
few	TRBD1	TRBV7-8	TRBJ1-4	CASSLGQTGGAEKLFF	TGTGCCAGCAGCTTAGGACAGACAGGGGGAGCTGAAAAACTGTTTTTT
-	-	TRBV20-1	TRBJ1-1	CSASAGDAEAFF	TGCAGTGCCAGTGCGGGGGATGCTGAAGCTTTCTTT
-	-	TRBV11-3	TRBJ2-3	CASSGSGNTDTQYF	TGTGCCAGCAGCGGATCGGGGAACACAGATACGCAGTATTTT
once	TRBD1	TRBV7-3	TRBJ2-5	CASSLSLDRGETQYF	TGTGCCAGCAGCTTAAGCTTAGACAGGGGAGAGACCCAGTACTTC
-	-	TRBV6-2/TRBV6-3	TRBJ2-3	CASSSQGVRALTDTQYF	TGTGCCAGCAGTTCCCAAGGGGTCAGGGCACTCACAGATACGCAGTATTTT
-	TRBD1	TRBV19	TRBJ1-5	CASSGTGAYQPQHF	TGTGCCAGTAGTGGGACAGGGGCCTATCAGCCCCAGCATTTT
-	-	TRBV20-1	TRBJ2-7	CSAIEGPLTSSEQYF	TGCAGTGCTATTGAGGGGCCGCTGACATCCTCCGAGCAGTACTTC
-	TRBD1	TRBV5-5	TRBJ1-3	CASSRSGTGLNSGNTIYF	TGTGCCAGCAGCCGAAGCGGGACAGGGCTCAACTCTGGAAACACCATATATTTT
few	TRBD2	TRBV9	TRBJ2-2	CASSVASGPNGGELFF	TGTGCCAGCAGCGTAGCTAGCGGTCCTAACGGCGGGGAGCTGTTTTTT
-	-	TRBV3-1/TRBV3-2	TRBJ1-2	CASSQYGGIYGYTF	TGTGCCAGCAGCCAATATGGAGGGATCTATGGCTACACCTTC
-	-	TRBV10-3	TRBJ1-5	CAISDGTLVLNQPQHF	TGTGCCATCAGTGATGGGACACTTGTCCTCAATCAGCCCCAGCATTTT
-	TRBD2	TRBV19	TRBJ2-1	CASSIGTSNEQFF	TGTGCCAGTAGTATAGGGACTAGCAATGAGCAGTTCTTC
-	TRBD2	TRBV4-3	TRBJ2-1	CASSLQRGGNNEQFF	TGCGCCAGCAGCCTCCAGCGGGGGGGAAACAATGAGCAGTTCTTC
-	-	TRBV6-2/TRBV6-3	TRBJ1-5	CASSYRTDSNQPQHF	TGTGCCAGCAGTTACCGAACAGATAGCAATCAGCCCCAGCATTTT
few	-	TRBV7-9	TRBJ1-1	CASLPGRSNTEAFF	TGTGCCAGCCTCCCGGGGAGGTCGAACACTGAAGCTTTCTTT
-	-	TRBV7-9	TRBJ1-3	CASSLWESGNTIYF	TGTGCCAGCAGCTTATGGGAGAGTGGAAACACCATATATTTT
-	TRBD1	TRBV30	TRBJ1-1	CAWSGDRGVSEAFF	TGTGCCTGGAGCGGGGACAGGGGGGTATCTGAAGCTTTCTTT
few	-	TRBV27	TRBJ1-1	CASRQLRDTEAFF	TGTGCCAGCAGACAACTCAGGGACACTGAAGCTTTCTTT
once	-	TRBV7-3	TRBJ2-7	CASSLVGGSYEQYF	TGTGCCAGCAGCTTAGTGGGCGGGTCCTACGAGCAGTACTTC
once	TRBD1	TRBV7-3	TRBJ2-5	CASSPGTGQETQYF	TGTGCCAGCAGCCCCGGGACAGGGCAGGAGACCCAGTACTTC
-	-	TRBV11-3	TRBJ2-2	CASSPYRDTGELFF	TGTGCCAGCAGCCCCTACCGGGACACCGGGGAGCTGTTTTTT
-	-	TRBV28	TRBJ1-3	CASRTGGGTGNTIYF	TGTGCCAGCAGGACTGGGGGGGGGACCGGAAACACCATATATTTT
once	-	TRBV3-1/TRBV3-2	TRBJ2-5	CASSPGLGGETQYF	TGTGCCAGCAGCCCGGGACTTGGGGGGGAGACCCAGTACTTC
once	TRBD1	TRBV6-1	TRBJ1-2	CASSEERTGGAYGYTF	TGTGCCAGCAGTGAAGAGAGGACAGGGGGCGCCTATGGCTACACCTTC
-	TRBD2	TRBV30	TRBJ2-3	CAWSVRTSGGIDTQYF	TGTGCCTGGAGTGTACGGACTAGCGGGGGTATAGATACGCAGTATTTT
few	-	TRBV28	TRBJ2-7	CAIQKGNEQYF	TGTGCCATTCAAAAGGGGAACGAGCAGTACTTC
-	-	TRBV6-5	TRBJ1-2	CASSYSTLGGGYGYTF	TGTGCCAGCAGTTACTCGACTCTCGGGGGTGGCTATGGCTACACCTTC
-	-	TRBV14	TRBJ2-7	CASSQFQLGVEVPQYF	TGTGCCAGCAGCCAATTCCAGCTTGGAGTAGAAGTCCCACAGTACTTC
few	TRBD1	TRBV6-5	TRBJ2-7	CASTPTGTDSYEQYF	TGTGCCAGCACTCCGACAGGGACGGACTCCTACGAGCAGTACTTC
-	TRBD1	TRBV6-5	TRBJ2-2	CASSPQGVVTGELFF	TGTGCCAGCAGCCCGCAGGGGGTAGTCACCGGGGAGCTGTTTTTT
-	-	TRBV28	TRBJ1-2	CASSRFEGGYTF	TGTGCCAGCAGCCGCTTCGAGGGAGGCTACACCTTC
-	-	TRBV11-2	TRBJ2-7	CASGPLASEQYF	TGTGCCAGCGGGCCTTTGGCGAGCGAGCAGTACTTC
-	-	TRBV18	TRBJ2-7	CASSRVGGTVTYEQYF	TGTGCCAGCTCCCGTGTGGGCGGGACGGTGACCTACGAGCAGTACTTC
-	-	TRBV11-3	TRBJ2-1	CASSLVSGNEQFF	TGTGCCAGCAGCTTAGTCAGCGGCAATGAGCAGTTCTTC